The rows below give T cell receptor beta chains drawn from one sample of a study of blood T cell dynamics during melanoma immunotherapy. TCRdb's table, derived via immunoSEQ multiplex PCR, lists solely in-frame clones and lacks some. The data show roughly 12,000 clones, about 88% seen once. Material: blood, obtained from a patient treated with checkpoint blockade. These receptors all stem from a human donor with melanoma. The CDR3 runs from the conserved cysteine through the conserved F or W. The D gene is left open where the match is weak. The listing skips clone size in some rows; elsewhere it reads once, few, many or a size class.

>TRBV7-9|TRBJ2-3|TRBD2|.
CASSFGLAGIDTQYF
TGTGCCAGCAGCTTTGGACTAGCGGGAATAGATACGCAGTATTTT
>TRBV6-5|TRBJ1-2|TRBD1|once
CASNRAGGYGYTF
TGTGCCAGCAACCGGGCAGGGGGCTATGGCTACACCTTC
>TRBV6-4|TRBJ2-6|.|.
CASSPGHSGANVLTF
TGTGCCAGCAGTCCGGGCCACTCTGGGGCCAACGTCCTGACTTTC
>TRBV19|TRBJ2-3|TRBD2|.
CASNGLAGGTDTQYF
TGTGCCAGTAACGGACTAGCGGGGGGCACAGATACGCAGTATTTT
>TRBV29-1|TRBJ1-1|.|.
CSVEIGVSEAFF
TGCAGCGTTGAAATAGGGGTCTCTGAAGCTTTCTTT
>TRBV19|TRBJ1-1|TRBD1|.
CASSPRMTGHTEAFF
TGTGCCAGTAGTCCCCGAATGACAGGGCACACTGAAGCTTTCTTT
>TRBV19|TRBJ2-6|.|.
CASSIPGHVSGANVLTF
TGTGCCAGTAGTATACCGGGACATGTCTCTGGGGCCAACGTCCTGACTTTC
>TRBV6-5|TRBJ1-1|.|.
CASGRSGVNTEAFF
TGTGCCAGCGGGCGATCAGGGGTTAACACTGAAGCTTTCTTT
>TRBV21-1|TRBJ2-2|.|.
CASSKELRTQNTGELFF
TGTGCCAGCAGCAAAGAATTGAGGACACAGAACACCGGGGAGCTGTTTTTT
>TRBV6-1|TRBJ2-5|.|.
CASSAGRLGETQYF
TGTGCCAGCAGTGCAGGCCGGCTTGGGGAGACCCAGTACTTC
>TRBV29-1|TRBJ1-4|TRBD1|.
CSASGQGTLNEKLFF
TGCAGCGCCTCGGGACAGGGGACGTTGAATGAAAAACTGTTTTTT
>TRBV5-8|TRBJ2-2|.|.
CASSRDGANTGELFF
TGTGCCAGCAGCCGGGACGGAGCGAACACCGGGGAGCTGTTTTTT
>TRBV28|TRBJ1-4|.|.
CASSLSGGPQELFF
TGTGCCAGCAGTTTATCCGGGGGGCCTCAGGAACTGTTTTTT
>TRBV19|TRBJ1-5|TRBD1|.
CASRRKDRLNQPQHF
TGTGCCAGTAGAAGGAAGGACAGGCTAAATCAGCCCCAGCATTTT
>TRBV7-9|TRBJ1-1|.|.
CASSWPGWSSTEAFF
TGTGCCAGCAGCTGGCCAGGGTGGTCAAGTACTGAAGCTTTCTTT
>TRBV7-2|TRBJ1-2|TRBD1|.
CASSPWDRNYGYTF
TGTGCCAGCAGCCCCTGGGACAGGAACTATGGCTACACCTTC
>TRBV10-1|TRBJ1-3|TRBD1|few
CASSGDRGYSGNTIYF
TGCGCCAGCAGTGGAGACAGGGGGTACTCTGGAAACACCATATATTTT
>TRBV4-3|TRBJ2-5|TRBD2|few
CASSQDASGGETQYF
TGCGCCAGCAGCCAAGATGCTAGCGGGGGAGAGACCCAGTACTTC
>TRBV11-2|TRBJ2-5|TRBD1|.
CASSFYRTGQETQYF
TGTGCCAGCAGCTTCTACAGGACAGGTCAAGAGACCCAGTACTTC
>TRBV30|TRBJ1-5|TRBD1|.
CAWSEARGRYSNQPQHF
TGTGCCTGGAGTGAAGCCAGGGGGCGTTATAGCAATCAGCCCCAGCATTTT
>TRBV7-2|TRBJ2-7|TRBD2|.
CASSSRGSGVSYEQYF
TGTGCCAGCAGCTCCCGAGGTAGCGGGGTGTCCTACGAGCAGTACTTC
>TRBV6-6|TRBJ2-3|TRBD2|once
CASSYSKAGSTDTQYF
TGTGCCAGCAGTTACTCGAAAGCGGGGAGTACAGATACGCAGTATTTT
>TRBV6-5|TRBJ1-1|.|few
CASSYQGTTEAFF
TGTGCCAGCAGTTACCAGGGGACCACTGAAGCTTTCTTT
>TRBV4-3|TRBJ1-5|.|once
CASSQNMENQPQHF
TGCGCCAGCAGCCAAAACATGGAAAATCAGCCCCAGCATTTT
>TRBV6-6|TRBJ2-4|.|.
CASKGAREANIQYF
TGTGCCAGCAAAGGGGCCCGAGAGGCAAACATTCAGTACTTC
>TRBV19|TRBJ2-3|.|.
CASSTRWDTQYF
TGTGCCAGTAGTACGCGCTGGGATACGCAGTATTTT
>TRBV30|TRBJ1-2|.|.
CAWSRPGGGGGYTF
TGTGCCTGGAGTCGCCCCGGCGGTGGCGGAGGCTACACCTTC
>TRBV19|TRBJ2-2|TRBD1|.
CATKPPDRVEDGELFF
TGTGCCACAAAACCGCCCGACAGGGTGGAAGACGGGGAGCTGTTTTTT
>TRBV9|TRBJ1-2|.|.
CASSVNGEGYGYTF
TGTGCCAGCAGCGTAAACGGAGAGGGCTATGGCTACACCTTC
>TRBV6-5|TRBJ1-3|TRBD1|few
CASSYEGRGPGNTIYF
TGTGCCAGCAGTTACGAGGGCAGGGGGCCAGGAAACACCATATATTTT
>TRBV6-1|TRBJ1-1|TRBD1|once
CASRGGQGAGLAFF
TGTGCCAGCAGAGGGGGACAGGGGGCTGGTTTGGCTTTCTTT
>TRBV5-1|TRBJ2-7|.|.
CASSLTHPGTGLTYEQYF
TGCGCCAGCAGCTTGACACACCCCGGGACGGGACTCACCTACGAGCAGTACTTC
>TRBV11-2|TRBJ1-2|TRBD1|once
CASSGQQGIGGYTF
TGTGCCAGCAGCGGACAACAGGGGATCGGTGGCTACACCTTC
>TRBV14|TRBJ2-5|.|once
CASSHRVEETQYF
TGTGCCAGCAGTCACAGGGTTGAAGAGACCCAGTACTTC
>TRBV30|TRBJ2-1|.|.
CAGQQASSYNEQFF
TGTGCCGGCCAACAGGCTAGCTCCTACAATGAGCAGTTCTTC
>TRBV5-1|TRBJ2-5|.|.
CASSMSNGEETQYF
TGCGCCAGCAGCATGAGCAATGGTGAGGAGACCCAGTACTTC
>TRBV10-1|TRBJ2-5|.|once
CASSVDLGETQYF
TGCGCCAGCAGCGTGGACTTGGGGGAGACCCAGTACTTC
>TRBV11-2|TRBJ2-1|TRBD2|.
CASSSTSGNEQFF
TGTGCCAGCAGCTCGACTAGCGGCAATGAGCAGTTCTTC
>TRBV7-2|TRBJ1-1|TRBD1|.
CASRNSPGGTEAFF
TGTGCCAGCAGAAACTCCCCAGGGGGGACTGAAGCTTTCTTT
>TRBV14|TRBJ2-1|.|few
CASSLLTQGRNEQFF
TGTGCCAGCAGCCTTCTAACGCAGGGACGGAATGAGCAGTTCTTC
>TRBV7-7|TRBJ1-1|.|.
CASSLSTVTEAFF
TGCGCCAGCAGCTTATCGACGGTCACTGAAGCTTTCTTT
>TRBV6-5|TRBJ2-5|TRBD1|.
CASRQGAVYETQYF
TGTGCCAGCCGCCAGGGGGCCGTGTATGAGACCCAGTACTTC
>TRBV2|TRBJ1-5|.|.
CASRLGGGSNQPQHF
TGTGCCAGCAGGTTAGGAGGGGGTAGCAATCAGCCCCAGCATTTT
>TRBV6-6|TRBJ1-4|TRBD1|.
CASRLAGTGDEKLFF
TGTGCCAGCAGACTCGCCGGGACAGGGGACGAAAAACTGTTTTTT
>TRBV29-1|TRBJ1-1|TRBD1|.
CSVYDRGGEAFF
TGCAGCGTTTACGACAGGGGAGGTGAAGCTTTCTTT
>TRBV5-6|TRBJ1-2|TRBD1|.
CASSLEQGFGGYTF
TGTGCCAGCAGCTTGGAACAGGGGTTCGGTGGCTACACCTTC
>TRBV27|TRBJ1-1|.|few
CASSSAPGTVNTEAFF
TGTGCCAGCAGTTCTGCCCCCGGGACGGTGAACACTGAAGCTTTCTTT
>TRBV18|TRBJ1-4|.|.
CASSPDRKANEKLFF
TGTGCCAGCTCGCCCGACAGGAAGGCTAATGAAAAACTGTTTTTT
>TRBV5-6|TRBJ2-5|.|.
CASSLGGEETQYF
TGTGCCAGCAGCTTGGGAGGGGAGGAGACCCAGTACTTC
>TRBV19|TRBJ2-7|.|.
CASKTGVGEGYEQYF
TGTGCCAGTAAGACGGGTGTGGGAGAGGGCTACGAGCAGTACTTC
>TRBV5-4|TRBJ1-2|.|.
CASSDTGRANYGYTF
TGTGCCAGCAGCGATACCGGGAGAGCTAACTATGGCTACACCTTC
>TRBV6-5|TRBJ1-2|.|.
CASSYSQGSTWGYTF
TGTGCCAGCAGTTACTCACAGGGCTCAACCTGGGGCTACACCTTC
>TRBV18|TRBJ1-6|.|.
CASSPIRGGNSPLHF
TGTGCCAGCTCACCAATCAGGGGTGGTAATTCACCCCTCCACTTT
>TRBV11-3|TRBJ2-1|TRBD1|.
CASSLSGTGIWNEQFF
TGTGCCAGCAGCTTAAGCGGGACAGGGATTTGGAATGAGCAGTTCTTC
>TRBV18|TRBJ1-1|.|.
CAGARDSMNTEAFF
TGTGCCGGGGCCCGGGACTCCATGAACACTGAAGCTTTCTTT
>TRBV14|TRBJ1-2|.|.
CASSPLTAGYGYTF
TGTGCCAGCAGCCCCCTGACAGCCGGCTATGGCTACACCTTC
>TRBV7-2|TRBJ1-5|.|.
CASSLFGGAGNQPQHF
TGTGCCAGCAGCCTATTCGGGGGCGCGGGCAATCAGCCCCAGCATTTT
>TRBV7-2|TRBJ1-2|.|.
CASGTNYTF
TGTGCCAGCGGCACTAATTACACCTTC
>TRBV18|TRBJ1-3|.|.
CASSPETAGNTIYF
TGTGCCAGCTCACCAGAAACAGCTGGAAACACCATATATTTT